This TCR beta chain was sequenced during a study of T cells in Graves' hyperthyroidism and ophthalmopathy. General observations from the study: Expanded thyroid clonotypes (above 0.001) were mostly also found in blood.

From RNA transcripts, TCR beta CDR3 regions were amplified. When the TCR CDR3 underwent first-round RT-PCR, the HTBI primer set was used. MiXCR, applied by TCRdb to the multiplex PCR reads, yields one record per CDR3 protein. The data show 400,000 to 500,000 distinct CDR3 sequences, about 15% seen once. In this sample, this clonotype turned up a few times. Its target is unknown. This CDR3 region has 16 residues. Trimming removed 4 bases from V and 0 bases from J, with 14 bases in between. Germline-derived CDR1 and CDR2 are SGHKS and YYEKEE (reference sequence). This receptor was obtained from a woman aged 18 to 35 with Graves' hyperthyroidism. Sequenced: blood. The chain has TRBV5-5 and TRBJ1-3; the D gene is possibly TRBD1 (5 bases). The CDR3 loop reads CASSRWDGSSGNTIYF. CDR3 bases: TGTGCCAGCAGCCGATGGGACGGAAGCTCTGGAAACACCATATATTTT.